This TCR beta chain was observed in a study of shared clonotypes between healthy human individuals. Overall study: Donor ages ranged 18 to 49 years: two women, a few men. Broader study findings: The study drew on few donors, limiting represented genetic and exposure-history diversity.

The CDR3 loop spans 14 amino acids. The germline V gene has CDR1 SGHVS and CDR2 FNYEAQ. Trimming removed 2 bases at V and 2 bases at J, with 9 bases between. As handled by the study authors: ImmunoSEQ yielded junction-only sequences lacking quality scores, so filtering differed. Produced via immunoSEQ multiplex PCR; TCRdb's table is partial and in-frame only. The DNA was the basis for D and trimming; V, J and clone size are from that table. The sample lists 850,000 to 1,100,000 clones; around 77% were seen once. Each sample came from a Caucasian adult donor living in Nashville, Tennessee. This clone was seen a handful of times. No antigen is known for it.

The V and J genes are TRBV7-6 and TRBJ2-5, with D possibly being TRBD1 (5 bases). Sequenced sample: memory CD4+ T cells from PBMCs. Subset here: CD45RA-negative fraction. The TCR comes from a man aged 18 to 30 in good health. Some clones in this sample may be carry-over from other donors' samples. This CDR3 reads CASSLRTGQETQYF. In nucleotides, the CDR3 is TGTGCCAGCAGCTTACGCACAGGTCAAGAGACCCAGTACTTC.